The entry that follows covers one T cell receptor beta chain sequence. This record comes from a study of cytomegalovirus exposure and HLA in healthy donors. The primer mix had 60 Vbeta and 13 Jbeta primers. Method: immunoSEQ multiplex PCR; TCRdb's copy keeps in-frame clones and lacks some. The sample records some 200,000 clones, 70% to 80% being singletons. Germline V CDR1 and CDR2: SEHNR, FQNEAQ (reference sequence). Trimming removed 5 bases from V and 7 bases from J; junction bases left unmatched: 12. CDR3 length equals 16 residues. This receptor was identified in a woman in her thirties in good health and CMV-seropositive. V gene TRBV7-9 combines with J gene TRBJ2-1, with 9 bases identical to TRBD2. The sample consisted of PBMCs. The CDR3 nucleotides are TGTGCCAGCAGCCCCCCGATGAGCGGGGGGCCTAATGAGCAGTTCTTC. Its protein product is CASSPPMSGGPNEQFF. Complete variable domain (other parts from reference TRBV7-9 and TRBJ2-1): DTGVSQNPRHKITKRGQNVTFRCDPISEHNRLYWYRQTLGQGPEFLTYFQNEAQLEKSRLLSDRFSAERPKGSFSTLEIQRTEQGDSAMYLCASSPPMSGGPNEQFFGPGTRLTVL.